This entry features one T cell receptor beta chain sequence. Sequencing of TCR beta was carried out in blood CD8+ and CD4+ T cells. TEMRA cells underwent FACS enrichment and CD8+ and CD4+ T cells underwent negative isolation. This entry belongs to a study of CD8 T cells in Susac syndrome. The CDR3 covers 15 residues. Germline CDR1 LGHDT, CDR2 YNNKEL (reference sequence). The J segment lost 4 bases and the V segment lost 2 bases, leaving 5 bases of the junction unmatched. Random hexamers were used to reverse transcribe the RNA input (about 0.5 to 1 ug). The CDR3 of TCR beta was amplified by immunoSEQ multiplex PCR across 54 Vbeta and 13 Jbeta. TCRdb called the immunoSEQ multiplex PCR reads again in MiXCR, with one record for every CDR3 protein. This repertoire shows roughly 190,000 distinct CDR3 sequences, about 93% found once; its top ten account for roughly 0.096%.

The chain has TRBV3-1 and TRBJ2-7; TRBD2 agrees at 10 bases. Input material: CD4+ T cells from PBMCs. The receptor's source is a human donor in good health. CDR3 nucleotide sequence: TGTGCCAGCAGCCAACAGCGGGGGGGCGCATACGAGCAGTACTTC. Protein product: CASSQQRGGAYEQYF.